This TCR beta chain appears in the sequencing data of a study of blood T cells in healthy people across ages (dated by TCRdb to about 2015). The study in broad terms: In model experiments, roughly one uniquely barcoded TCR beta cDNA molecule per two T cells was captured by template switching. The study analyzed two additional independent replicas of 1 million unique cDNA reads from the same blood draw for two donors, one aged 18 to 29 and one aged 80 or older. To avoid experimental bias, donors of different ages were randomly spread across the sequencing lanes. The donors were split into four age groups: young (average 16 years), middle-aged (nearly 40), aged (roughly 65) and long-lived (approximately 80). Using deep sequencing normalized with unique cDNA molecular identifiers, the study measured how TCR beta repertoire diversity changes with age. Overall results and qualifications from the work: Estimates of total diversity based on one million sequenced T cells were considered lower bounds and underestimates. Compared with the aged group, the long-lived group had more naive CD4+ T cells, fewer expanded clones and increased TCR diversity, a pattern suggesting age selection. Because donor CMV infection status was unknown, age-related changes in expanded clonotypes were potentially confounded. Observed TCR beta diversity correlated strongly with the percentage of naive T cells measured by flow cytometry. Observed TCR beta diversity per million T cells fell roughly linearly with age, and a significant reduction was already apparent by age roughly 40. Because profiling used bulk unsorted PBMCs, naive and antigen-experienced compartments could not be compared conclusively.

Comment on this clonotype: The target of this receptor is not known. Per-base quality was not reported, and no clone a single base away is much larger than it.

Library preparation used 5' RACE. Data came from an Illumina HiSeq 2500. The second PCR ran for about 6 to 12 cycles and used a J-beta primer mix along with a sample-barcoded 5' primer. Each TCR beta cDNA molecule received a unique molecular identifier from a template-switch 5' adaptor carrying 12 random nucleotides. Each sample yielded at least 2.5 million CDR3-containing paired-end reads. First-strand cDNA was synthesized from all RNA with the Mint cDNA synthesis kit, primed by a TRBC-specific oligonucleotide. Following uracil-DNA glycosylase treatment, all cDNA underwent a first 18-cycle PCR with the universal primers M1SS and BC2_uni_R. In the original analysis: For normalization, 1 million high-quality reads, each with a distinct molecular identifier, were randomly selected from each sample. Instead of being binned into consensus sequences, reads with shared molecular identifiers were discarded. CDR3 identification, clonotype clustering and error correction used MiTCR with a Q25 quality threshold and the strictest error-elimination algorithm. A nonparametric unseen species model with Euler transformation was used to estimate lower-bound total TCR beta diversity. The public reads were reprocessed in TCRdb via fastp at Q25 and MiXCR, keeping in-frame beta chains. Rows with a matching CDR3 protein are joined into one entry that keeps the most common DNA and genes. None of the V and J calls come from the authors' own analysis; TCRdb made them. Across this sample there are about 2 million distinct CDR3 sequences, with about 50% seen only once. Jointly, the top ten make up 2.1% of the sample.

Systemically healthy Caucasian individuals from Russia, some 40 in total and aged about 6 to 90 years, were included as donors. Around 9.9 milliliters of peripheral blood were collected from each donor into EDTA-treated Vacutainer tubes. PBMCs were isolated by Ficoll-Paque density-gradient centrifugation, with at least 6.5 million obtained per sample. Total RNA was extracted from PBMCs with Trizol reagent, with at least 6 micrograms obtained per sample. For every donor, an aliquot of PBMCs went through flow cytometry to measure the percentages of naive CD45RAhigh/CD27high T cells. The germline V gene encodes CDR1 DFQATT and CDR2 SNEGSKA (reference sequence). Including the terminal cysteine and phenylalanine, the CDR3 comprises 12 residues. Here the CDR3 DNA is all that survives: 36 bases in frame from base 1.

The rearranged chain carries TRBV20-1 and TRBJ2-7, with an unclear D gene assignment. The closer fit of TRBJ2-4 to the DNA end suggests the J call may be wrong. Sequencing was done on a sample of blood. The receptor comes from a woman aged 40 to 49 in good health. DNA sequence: TGCAGTGCTCCCCCTTCGACGGGCATTCAGTACTTC. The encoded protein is CSAPPSTGIQYF.